The 29 T cell receptor beta chains below come from one sample, sequenced in a study of T cells in Graves' hyperthyroidism and ophthalmopathy. Researchers amplified the TCR beta CDR3 regions from RNA transcripts. During a first-round RT-PCR of the TCR CDR3, the HTBI primer set was used. Using its own MiXCR run on the multiplex PCR reads, TCRdb lists one record per CDR3 protein. The sample lists about 510,000 distinct CDR3 sequences, around 15% seen once, with around 14% in the top ten. The sample taken for sequencing was blood. The receptors originated from a woman between 40 and 50 years old with Graves' hyperthyroidism.

The chain joins TRBV4-2 to TRBJ1-4; possibly TRBD1 for D (6 bases). In germline, CDR1 is LGHNA, CDR2 YNFKEQ. The CDR3 is 15 residues long. The V gene lost 1 base and the J gene lost 5 bases, with 11 bases spanning the gap. CDR3 protein: CASSQGSGENEKLFF. The CDR3 coding sequence is TGTGCCAGCAGCCAAGGGTCAGGGGAAAATGAAAAACTGTTTTTT.

This clonotype came up many times. The V and J genes are TRBV27 and TRBJ2-7; 13 bases are shared with TRBD2. Germline trimming cut 5 bases from V and 2 bases from J; bases unmatched to any gene: 6. CDR3 size: 16 residues. Germline V gene lookup returns CDR1 MNHEY and CDR2 SMNVEV (reference sequence). The CDR3 spells CASSPTGLAGAYEQYF. The CDR3 DNA follows: TGTGCCAGCAGTCCGACTGGACTAGCGGGGGCCTACGAGCAGTACTTC.

With regard to this clonotype: The junction departs from germline at one end; a sequencing error may be responsible. The chain links TRBV19 to TRBJ2-1; weak D call: TRBD1 (6 bases). Per the germline V gene, CDR1 is LNHDA and CDR2 is SQIVND (reference sequence). The CDR3 is 17 residues long. The CDR3: CAGRKKSGVTSYNEQFF. In DNA form, the CDR3 reads TGTGCCGGTAGGAAAAAATCAGGGGTTACGTCCTACAATGAGCAGTTCTTC.

Remarks on this clonotype: The CDR3 ends on some other residue instead of the conserved phenylalanine or tryptophan, so this is likely a read error. This chain uses TRBV7-9 with TRBJ2-7, with 7 bases that match TRBD1. The CDR3 is made up of 14 amino acids. The trim removed 7 bases at V and 5 bases at J, leaving 11 bases unmatched. Per the germline V gene, CDR1 is SEHNR and CDR2 is FQNEAQ (reference sequence). CDR3 loop: CASNRDSTSHEQYL. In DNA form, the CDR3 reads TGTGCCAGCAACAGGGACAGTACCAGCCACGAGCAGTACCTC.

This clonotype was counted only a few times. Germline is not matched at one junction end, which may reflect a read error. V usage is TRBV4-1 and J usage is TRBJ2-2; a possible D gene is TRBD2 (7 bases). Per germline, CDR1 MGHRA and CDR2 YSYEKL. The CDR3 runs to 14 residues. For the CDR3, the DNA is TGCGCCAGCAGCGGAGGGGGGGGCACCGGAGAGCTGTTTTTT. Translation gives CASSGGGGTGELFF.

This clonotype has more than one count but fewer than ten. This chain uses TRBV27 with TRBJ2-7; no firm D call. V shed 7 bases and J shed 6 bases, with 16 bases lying between them. The CDR3 is 13 amino acids. Per the germline V gene, CDR1 is MNHEY and CDR2 is SMNVEV (reference sequence). In DNA, the CDR3 is TGTGCCAGCACCACCCCTTGGCGTTTCGAGCAGTACTTC. Protein product: CASTTPWRFEQYF.

This clonotype was found many times. This rearrangement joins TRBV2 to TRBJ2-7; 11 bases fit TRBD1. The germline V gene has CDR1 SNHLY and CDR2 FYNNEI. V dropped 8 bases and J dropped 7; count of bases not matched to a gene: 10. This CDR3 spans 14 amino acids. The CDR3 DNA sequence: TGTGCCAGCGGTCCGGACAGGGGGCGCCGTGAGCAGTACTTC. Amino acid sequence: CASGPDRGRREQYF.

The chain recombines TRBV25-1 with TRBJ2-3; tentatively, D is TRBD2 (7 bases). Trimming shortened V by 2 bases and J by 0 bases, and 21 bases separated the two germline ends. The germline V gene has CDR1 MGHDK and CDR2 SYGVNS. The CDR3 is 19 amino acids. CDR3 residues: CASSEQGSGLGASTDTQYF. Here the CDR3 DNA reads TGTGCCAGCAGTGAACAAGGTAGCGGGCTGGGGGCTAGCACAGATACGCAGTATTTT.

This clonotype was observed many times. This sequence joins TRBV3-1 and TRBJ1-4; TRBD1 matches 7 bases. CDR1 and CDR2 (germline): LGHDT, YNNKEL (reference sequence). CDR3 length: 16 amino acids. J lost 6 bases, V lost 2 bases, and 9 bases had no gene match. The CDR3 coding sequence is TGTGCCAGCAGCCAATCCCTGCAGGGGGAAGATGAAAAACTGTTTTTT. Translating gives CASSQSLQGEDEKLFF.

This clonotype was seen at least ten times. The chain is built from TRBV20-1 and TRBJ1-1; no definite D call. Germline CDR1 reads DFQATT; CDR2 reads SNEGSKA (reference sequence). The V gene lost 0 bases and the J gene lost 3 bases, with 5 bases spanning the gap. CDR3 length equals 12 residues. DNA for the CDR3: TGCAGTGCTAGAGACAGTTACACTGAAGCTTTCTTT. Translation: CSARDSYTEAFF.

The gene calls are TRBV20-1 and TRBJ2-7; 11 bases match TRBD1. J was trimmed by 2 bases and V by 6 bases; bases with no gene match: 6. Germline CDR1 reads DFQATT; CDR2 reads SNEGSKA (reference sequence). This CDR3 comprises 14 residues. The DNA of the CDR3 is TGCAGTGCAGGGGGGGACAGGGGGACCTACGAGCAGTACTTC. Amino acids: CSAGGDRGTYEQYF.

This clonotype was seen at least ten times. The V and J genes are TRBV3-1 and TRBJ2-7; D is tentatively TRBD1 or TRBD2 (8 bases each). V shed 7 bases and J shed 4 bases, with 17 bases lying between them. The CDR3 consists of 14 residues. Germline V gene sequence: CDR1 LGHDT, CDR2 YNNKEL (reference sequence). As DNA, the CDR3 is TGTGCCAGCACTATTAGCGGGGACAGGTACGAGCAGTACTTC. Amino acids: CASTISGDRYEQYF.

This clonotype has only a few counts. The rearrangement uses TRBV19 and TRBJ2-2; possible D gene TRBD2, 6 bases. The CDR3 consists of 14 residues. V lost 10 bases, J lost 2 bases, and 14 bases lay in between. Germline V gene lookup returns CDR1 LNHDA and CDR2 SQIVND (reference sequence). CDR3 DNA sequence: TGTGCCACCCGCGGGGCTATTAACACCGGGGAGCTGTTTTTT. This codes for CATRGAINTGELFF.

The table lists this clonotype with many counts. The chain combines TRBV29-1 with TRBJ1-1, with 10 positions matching TRBD1. J gave up 3 bases and V 6 bases, and 4 bases lay outside the gene matches. This CDR3 region has 13 residues. Germline V CDR1 and CDR2: SQVTM, ANQGSEA. DNA of the CDR3: TGCAGCGTGACAGGACAGGGGGACACTGAAGCTTTCTTT. It translates to CSVTGQGDTEAFF.

This clonotype has ten or more counts. The chain is built from TRBV2 and TRBJ1-1; D is unclear. This CDR3 has 13 amino acids. From germline, CDR1 is SNHLY and CDR2 FYNNEI. V gave up 5 bases and J gave up 1 base, with 8 bases separating them. CDR3 DNA sequence: TGTGCCAGCAGTTCAGACAAGAACACTGAAGCTTTCTTT. It is translated as CASSSDKNTEAFF. The whole variable domain, filled in from reference TRBV2 and TRBJ1-1, reads EPEVTQTPSHQVTQMGQEVILRCVPISNHLYFYWYRQILGQKVEFLVSFYNNEISEKSEIFDDQFSVERPDGSNFTLKIRSTKLEDSAMYFCASSSDKNTEAFFGQGTRLTVV.

V gene TRBV12-3 or TRBV12-4 combines with J gene TRBJ2-5; maybe TRBD1 (7 bases). CDR3 size: 12 residues. Trimming stripped 8 bases from V and 2 bases from J, with 9 bases between. The CDR3 nucleotides are TGTGCCAGCGCGGGACAGCAAGAGACCCAGTACTTC. It yields the protein CASAGQQETQYF.

This clonotype appeared a few times. The chain is built from TRBV6-5 and TRBJ1-4; TRBD1 agrees at 10 bases. The V segment lost 2 bases and the J segment 8 bases; nucleotides outside the gene matches: 5. The CDR3 sequence is 15 residues long. Germline V lookup: CDR1 MNHEY, CDR2 SVGAGI. The CDR3 is CASSYDRGRGEKLFF. The DNA of the CDR3 is TGTGCCAGCAGTTACGACAGGGGGCGAGGGGAAAAACTGTTTTTT.

The chain couples TRBV5-6 to TRBJ1-1; the match to TRBD1 covers 9 bases. Trimming at V came to 5 bases and at J to 4 bases, leaving 6 bases not matched to a gene. The CDR3 is made up of 14 amino acids. Germline assignment: CDR1 SGHDT and CDR2 YYEEEE. DNA of the CDR3: TGTGCCAGCAGTAAAGGGACAGGGAGCACTGAAGCTTTCTTT. This translates into CASSKGTGSTEAFF.

This clonotype was seen a handful of times. The V and J genes are TRBV7-2 and TRBJ2-1, with 9 bases identical to TRBD1. V was clipped by 6 bases and J by 6 bases; unmatched bases: 6. Germline V gives CDR1 SGHTA, CDR2 FQGNSA. The CDR3 runs to 14 residues. The CDR3 loop reads CASRKTGGCNEQFF. CDR3 in DNA: TGTGCCAGCAGAAAGACAGGGGGGTGCAATGAGCAGTTCTTC.

This clonotype was picked up many times. The J gene is TRBJ2-1, the V gene TRBV20-1, with TRBD2 matching over 7 bases. Germline assignment: CDR1 DFQATT and CDR2 SNEGSKA (reference sequence). This CDR3 has 16 residues. The V gene end was trimmed by 0 bases and the J gene end by 4 bases; junction bases not matched to a gene: 9. CDR3 DNA sequence: TGCAGTGCTAGAGATCCCGTGGCGGGAGCTTACAATGAGCAGTTCTTC. As protein: CSARDPVAGAYNEQFF.

In this sample, this clonotype turned up a few times. This chain uses TRBV29-1 with TRBJ1-5; D gene ambiguous. This CDR3 is built from 13 residues. The germline V gene encodes CDR1 SQVTM and CDR2 ANQGSEA. V was pared by 5 bases and J by 0 bases, with 8 bases between. CDR3 in amino acids: CSVQDDSNQPQHF. CDR3 DNA sequence: TGCAGCGTTCAGGATGATAGCAATCAGCCCCAGCATTTT.

This clonotype has at least ten counts. The chain employs TRBV24-1 and TRBJ2-1, with D perhaps being TRBD1 or TRBD2 (6 bases each). Germline CDR1 and CDR2: KGHDR and SFDVKD. The CDR3 sequence is 16 residues long. Trimming cost V 4 bases and J 7 bases, with 19 bases left between them. CDR3 region: CATSDQTGAGTNEQFF. In DNA form, the CDR3 reads TGTGCCACCAGTGACCAAACGGGGGCGGGTACGAATGAGCAGTTCTTC.

This clonotype has a count of ten or more. The J gene is TRBJ2-1, the V gene TRBV20-1; possibly TRBD2 for D (6 bases). Looked up from germline, CDR1 is DFQATT and CDR2 is SNEGSKA (reference sequence). V gave up 3 bases and J gave up 1 base, with 10 bases separating them. The CDR3 has 14 residues. The CDR3 loop is CSASRRESYNEQFF. In nucleotides, the CDR3 is TGCAGTGCTAGTCGACGGGAGTCCTACAATGAGCAGTTCTTC.

The sample holds many counts of this clonotype. The J gene is TRBJ2-7, the V gene TRBV7-2; TRBD1 or TRBD2 may be the D gene (5 bases each). Germline CDR1 is SGHTA and CDR2 is FQGNSA. V lost 2 bases and J 2 bases, leaving 13 bases between the germline ends. This CDR3 spans 15 amino acids. In DNA, the CDR3 is TGTGCCAGCAGCTTAAATGGGGGAAGTACCTACGAGCAGTACTTC. It codes for CASSLNGGSTYEQYF. The full variable domain, its missing parts supplied by reference TRBV7-2 and TRBJ2-7, is GAGVSQSPSNKVTEKGKDVELRCDPISGHTALYWYRQSLGQGLEFLIYFQGNSAPDKSGLPSDRFSAERTGGSVSTLTIQRTQQEDSAVYLCASSLNGGSTYEQYFGPGTRLTVT.

This clonotype has a count of ten or more. This sequence joins TRBV5-6 and TRBJ2-1, with TRBD2 matching 16 bases. Germline V lookup: CDR1 SGHDT, CDR2 YYEEEE. V lost 4 bases to trimming and J lost 7 bases; unmatched junction nucleotides: 5. The CDR3 runs 16 residues. CDR3 sequence: CASSVGTSGRGNEQFF. The CDR3 DNA is TGTGCCAGCAGCGTCGGGACTAGCGGGAGGGGAAATGAGCAGTTCTTC.

This clonotype was observed a handful of times. The chain recombines TRBV28 with TRBJ1-2; 10 nucleotides agree with TRBD1. Germline lookup yields CDR1 MDHEN and CDR2 SYDVKM. The CDR3 contains 17 residues. V was pared by 7 bases and J by 7 bases, with 18 bases of the junction left unmatched. The CDR3 region is CASIAGGRQGAFSGYTF. DNA of the CDR3: TGTGCCAGCATAGCTGGCGGAAGACAGGGGGCGTTCAGTGGCTACACCTTC.

In this sample, this clonotype turned up many times. V is TRBV29-1 and J is TRBJ2-3; TRBD1 aligns across 9 bases. With V trimmed by 7 bases and J by 3 bases, 20 bases remained unmatched. CDR1 is SQVTM, CDR2 ANQGSEA, per germline. This CDR3 has 18 residues. In DNA form, the CDR3 reads TGCAGCGCAACTAAGACAGGGGGTAGGTGGGGAGGTACAGATACGCAGTATTTT. Translating gives CSATKTGGRWGGTDTQYF.

The J gene is TRBJ1-5, the V gene TRBV20-1; a weak D match, TRBD1 (6 bases). Germline CDR1 is DFQATT and CDR2 is SNEGSKA (reference sequence). Trimming took off 3 bases at V and 4 bases at J, with 16 bases between the two ends. This CDR3 has 15 amino acids. The CDR3 nucleotides are TGCAGTGCTAGCCCACAGGGCGTAGGGAATCAGCCCCAGCATTTT. Protein sequence: CSASPQGVGNQPQHF.

Ten or more counts support this clonotype. This chain links TRBV7-9 with TRBJ1-4; 8 positions match TRBD1. Germline V gene sequence: CDR1 SEHNR, CDR2 FQNEAQ (reference sequence). V lost 4 bases, J lost 3 bases, and 13 bases stayed unmatched. The CDR3 contains 18 residues. DNA for the CDR3: TGTGCCAGCAGCTACCGGAGAACAGGGGGGCGGTCTAATGAAAAACTGTTTTTT. Protein: CASSYRRTGGRSNEKLFF.